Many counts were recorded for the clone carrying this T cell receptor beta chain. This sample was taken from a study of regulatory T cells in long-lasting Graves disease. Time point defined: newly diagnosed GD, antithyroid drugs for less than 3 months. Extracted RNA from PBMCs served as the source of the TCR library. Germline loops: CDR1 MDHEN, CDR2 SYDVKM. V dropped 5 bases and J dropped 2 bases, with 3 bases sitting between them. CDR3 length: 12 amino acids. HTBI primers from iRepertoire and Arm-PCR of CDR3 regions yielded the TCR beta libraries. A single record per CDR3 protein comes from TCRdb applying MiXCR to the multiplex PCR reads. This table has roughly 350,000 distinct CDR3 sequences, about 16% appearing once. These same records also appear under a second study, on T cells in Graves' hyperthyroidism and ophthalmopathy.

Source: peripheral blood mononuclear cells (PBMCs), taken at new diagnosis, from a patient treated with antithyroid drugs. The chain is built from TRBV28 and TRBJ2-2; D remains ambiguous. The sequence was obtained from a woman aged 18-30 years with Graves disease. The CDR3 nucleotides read TGTGCCAGCAGTGGAAACACCGGGGAGCTGTTTTTT. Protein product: CASSGNTGELFF.